This record covers a single T cell receptor beta chain. This clonotype occurred many times. The antigen it recognizes is unknown. Base qualities are not recorded, but no much larger clone differs from it by a single base. From its cysteine to its phenylalanine, the CDR3 spans 15 amino acids. The sequence is cut down to CDR3 DNA, 45 bases in frame from base 1. Trimmed from V: 8 bases; trimmed from J: 11 bases; junction bases lacking a gene match: 14. Based on the germline V gene, the CDR1 and CDR2 sequences are WSHSY and SAAADI. The time point label, read with the paper, signifies: patch test 3, about 24 weeks after DPC sensitization. According to the study, the label for this sample's treatment or condition signals: therapeutic diphenylcyclopropenone sensitization with weekly scalp DPC. At each patch-test visit, blood was drawn before the patch test was applied. To be eligible, patients had to be aged 18 to 70, diagnosed with alopecia and judged suitable for DPC therapy, while pregnant patients were excluded. Total RNA was extracted from unfractionated whole blood collected in Tempus Blood RNA tubes.

This record belongs to a study of human T cells and chemical hapten exposure (dated by TCRdb to the early 2020s). General notes on the study: For sensitization, 2% DPC in acetone was applied to a 2 cm by 2 cm area of upper inner arm skin. The study tracked peripheral blood TCR repertoire changes in vivo during primary and secondary sensitization to the hapten diphenylcyclopropenone (DPC) in alopecia patients. Blood samples were taken from patients before sensitization (week 0) and then at 2, 6 and about 24 weeks after DPC sensitization. Patients additionally received weekly therapeutic DPC doses to the scalp throughout the roughly 26-week study period. Libraries were pooled for sequencing, and per-sample TCR yields varied mainly because of small differences in library volumes within the pool. Alopecia areata with under or over 50% scalp involvement, alopecia totalis and alopecia universalis were represented in the patient cohort, which was mostly female. Patch tests used Finn chambers with 0.01% DPC on the upper back, scored after 6 days by International Contact Dermatitis Research Group standards. Roughly 30 alopecia patients gave blood for TCR sequencing at one to four time points (pre-sensitization, 2, 6 and 24 weeks). What the study reported, not specific to this receptor: Patch test score was positively correlated with the number of PT1 expanded TCRs, with significance at thresholds 8, 16 and 32 but not at 4. DPC sensitization did not change how many TCRs were above 1 in 1000 frequency, and no evidence was found of alterations in global repertoire structure. Repeated subsampling changed both the strength of the expansion versus patch-test correlation and the threshold at which the correlation became significant. Because all patients had alopecia, a presumed autoimmune disease, the immune response of the patients might differ from that of healthy individuals. Significantly more large CDR3 similarity clusters were formed by expanded TCRs than by pre-sensitization or healthy control sets, consistent with antigen-driven responses.

Library preparation employed RACE. Data came from a NextSeq 500. During library preparation, unique molecular identifiers were attached to individual cDNA molecules so that TCRs could be counted in a quantitative, reproducible way. Both TCR alpha and TCR beta chains were sequenced from each blood RNA sample. On the study's bioinformatics: The median number of TCRs per sample was roughly 94,000, ranging from about 23,224 to 700,000. V, J and CDR3 annotation of the TCR reads was performed with the Decombinator software suite. To make PS versus PT1 abundance plots, every sample was subsampled to the same number of TCRs (28,000). TCRs were defined as expanded if absent before sensitization and observed at least eight times at the 2-week time point. Through fastp at Q25 and MiXCR, TCRdb rebuilt clones from the public reads, retaining in-frame beta chains. Each CDR3 protein appears once, grouped with its most common genes and DNA. The V and J calls shown here were made by TCRdb, not taken from the authors' results. In all, the sample holds about 84,000 distinct CDR3 sequences, and about 10% of those were seen once. The top ten clonotypes cover over 3.5% of the sample.

The rearrangement combines TRBV10-2 with TRBJ2-5, with 13 middle bases fitting TRBD2. Sequenced material: whole blood, taken in connection with sensitization to the hapten diphenylcyclopropenone (DPC). The clonotype comes from a woman aged 45-65 years with alopecia areata. Some clones in this sample may be carry-over from other donors' samples. The DNA sequence reads TGCGCCAGCCTGGACACCGGGACTAGCGGGGTGGATCAGTACTTC. Translated, this is CASLDTGTSGVDQYF.